A selection of T cell receptor beta chains follows, all from one sample in a study of human T cells and chemical hapten exposure. TCRdb reprocessed the RACE reads via MiXCR and lists one record per CDR3 protein. The sample lists around 110,000 distinct CDR3 sequences; about 12% were seen once. The source was whole blood, collected in connection with sensitization to the hapten diphenylcyclopropenone (DPC). The origin of the receptors is a woman between 45 and 60 years old with alopecia areata. Some clones in this sample may be carry-over from other donors' samples. The CDR3 runs from the conserved cysteine through the conserved F or W. For some rows the clone size is stated as once, few or many, or as a class when expanded; others skip it.

>TRBV29-1|many|TRBJ2-7
CSVVDPKGASYEQYF
>TRBV6-2/TRBV6-3|many|TRBJ2-4
CASSYASGAKNIQYF
>TRBV11-2|many|TRBJ2-5
CASSLGNLETQYF
>TRBV10-1|few|TRBJ1-3
CASSELTETGNTIYF
>TRBV6-2/TRBV6-3|few|TRBJ2-1
CASSYDPGTSGSFNEQFF
>TRBV3-1|.|TRBJ1-5
CASSQVGNQPQHF
>TRBV6-2/TRBV6-3|.|TRBJ1-1
CASSYPLDRGPEAFF
>TRBV20-1|few|TRBJ2-1
CSARTGVWGNEQFF
>TRBV12-5|few|TRBJ1-1
CASGWQGRTEAFF
>TRBV11-2|few|TRBJ2-2
CASSPHPSSTGELFF
>TRBV5-1|many|TRBJ1-2
CASSPDSAYGYTF
>TRBV19|few|TRBJ2-7
CASSISGTPMQYF
>TRBV2|many|TRBJ1-6
CASSQEQGSNSPLHF
>TRBV6-1|few|TRBJ2-1
CASTPDGISYNEQFF
>TRBV7-9|many|TRBJ1-5
CASSPGTGGNQPQHF
>TRBV5-1|few|TRBJ2-3
CASSLLGGRKDTQYF
>TRBV20-1|few|TRBJ1-2
CSARTDRYDGYTF
>TRBV2|.|TRBJ2-2
CASSETGMGTGELFF
>TRBV20-1|.|TRBJ2-7
CSARSGYEQYF
>TRBV10-3|few|TRBJ2-3
CAIMVAKRVAGGTDTQYF
>TRBV20-1|.|TRBJ1-6
CSVYRGSSSPLHF
>TRBV24-1|.|TRBJ2-5
CATSGLAGGEETQYF
>TRBV2|many|TRBJ1-1
CASSLQPNTEAFF
>TRBV5-4|.|TRBJ1-2
CASSLNRVGYGYTF
>TRBV12-3/TRBV12-4|.|TRBJ1-3
CASRAGTGVGNTIYF
>TRBV6-5|few|TRBJ1-6
CASSYSARSSYNSPLHF
>TRBV6-1|few|TRBJ2-3
CASRPPGTRGDTQYF
>TRBV7-9|many|TRBJ2-2
CASSERADTGELFF
>TRBV11-3|few|TRBJ1-6
CASSLEFTGNSPLHF
>TRBV20-1|.|TRBJ2-3
CSARDSGGATDTQYF
>TRBV13|few|TRBJ2-7
CASSLEGTLNSYEQYF
>TRBV6-5|.|TRBJ2-2
CASSYSYREGELFF
>TRBV12-3/TRBV12-4|many|TRBJ2-7
CASTSGAGEQYF
>TRBV28|few|TRBJ2-7
CASSPQRAADFRSYEQYF
>TRBV28|many|TRBJ2-3
CASSHFDRNTDTQYF
>TRBV5-1|.|TRBJ2-1
CASSLAPVVYNEQFF
>TRBV11-2|.|TRBJ1-2
CVTNRRDFNYGYTF
>TRBV10-3|.|TRBJ2-7
CATANRGYEQYF
>TRBV11-2|.|TRBJ2-1
CASSPSGSREQFF
>TRBV5-6|.|TRBJ2-3
CASTLGTSGETYTDTQYF
>TRBV6-1|many|TRBJ1-1
CASSEGGTVNTEAFF
>TRBV4-2|.|TRBJ2-7
CASSQDWLAGGRNEQYF
>TRBV5-1|.|TRBJ1-1
CASSLVAGANEAFF
>TRBV5-1|many|TRBJ2-2
CASSSGQGTGELFF
>TRBV20-1|.|TRBJ2-5
CSASSETQYF
>TRBV7-8|many|TRBJ1-1
CASSNAGDTEAFF
>TRBV12-3/TRBV12-4|few|TRBJ2-3
CASSLPGLAGLSTQYF
>TRBV4-1|few|TRBJ1-6
CASSQDTGEALHF
>TRBV9|.|TRBJ1-1
CASSVATSSQGAYTEAFF
>TRBV13|many|TRBJ2-1
CASSSSAGSSKSYNEQFF
>TRBV7-9|few|TRBJ1-4
CASSPQGGQEKLFF
>TRBV3-1|.|TRBJ1-1
CASSSLLGLNTEAFF